This T cell receptor (beta chain) was found in a study of CD8 T cells in ankylosing spondylitis. The CDR3 is made up of 16 amino acids. The V and J ends lost 5 bases and 8 bases, in that order; junction bases with no gene match: 18. Germline V lookup: CDR1 SQVTM, CDR2 ANQGSEA. Scientists made TCR beta libraries using quantitative 5'-RACE with molecular barcodes. MiXCR, run by TCRdb on the 5' RACE reads, gives a single entry per CDR3 protein. The sample records a few hundred thousand distinct CDR3 sequences, around 18% being singletons. Study-level results: CD8+ cells made up the disease-linked clones, which were relatively rare in peripheral blood. Reactive arthritis synovial fluid and blood were previously reported to contain some motif variants. What appeared characteristic of ankylosing spondylitis blood was a TCR beta motif of eight highly homologous variants. Disease-associated clones were reportedly significantly overrepresented in matched ankylosing spondylitis synovial fluid.

Comments on this clonotype: Its antigen is unknown.

The material sequenced was blood, either unsorted or a sorted T cell fraction (not recorded which). The source of this sequence is a male donor with ankylosing spondylitis. This chain connects TRBV29-1 to TRBJ2-1; TRBD2 matches at 7 bases. CDR3 nucleotide sequence: TGCAGCGTTCCCACGGCAGGCGGACTGGGAGGGGATGAGCAGTTCTTC. As protein: CSVPTAGGLGGDEQFF.